This T cell receptor beta chain derives from a study of shared clonotypes between healthy human individuals. Study-level background: The donors, a couple of women and a few men, were aged 18 to 49.

Worth noting for this clone: Its specificity is not known.

The study, taken as a whole, reports: Sampling covered blood only; tissue repertoires likely differ.

The sequenced material, unsorted PBMC DNA, was run on ten immunoSEQ deep assay plates. Sequencing was performed with immunoSEQ multiplex PCR; in TCRdb, only in-frame clones are kept and a portion is missing. The sample has about half a million clones; roughly 80% are singletons. The CDR3 sequence is 16 residues long. Unmatched junction bases numbered 11, after V lost 6 bases and J lost 4 bases. Germline V gene lookup returns CDR1 MDHEN and CDR2 SYDVKM. The receptor was isolated from a woman in her forties in good health. Some clones in this sample may be carry-over from other donors' samples. Sequencing input: PBMCs. The chain combines TRBV28 with TRBJ2-2, with TRBD2 matching over 7 bases. CDR3 region: CASSPRGEGRTGELFF. The DNA of the CDR3 is TGTGCCAGCAGCCCCCGGGGGGAGGGCCGCACCGGGGAGCTGTTTTTT.